This TCR beta chain was found in a study of OX40 agonist ivuxolimab in advanced cancers. Concerning the study at large: Ivuxolimab was an agonistic, fully human IgG2 monoclonal antibody directed against OX40 (CD134), a costimulatory receptor. The paper reports the monotherapy dose-escalation portion (N ≈ 50 patients) of the phase I ivuxolimab trial. In the dose-escalation cohort, roughly 80% of patients were male, and the mean age was around 60 years, with a range of roughly 23 to 85. Prior anti-PD-1, anti-PD-L1 or anti-CTLA-4 therapy was permitted, and checkpoint inhibitors had been received by roughly 42% of dose-escalation patients. The point of sequencing TCRbeta in the periphery was to test whether ivuxolimab changed TCR sequence diversity and drove clonal T-cell expansion. Partial responses occurred in three dose-escalation patients, of whom one had hepatocellular carcinoma and two had cutaneous melanoma. Of the roughly 52 dose-escalation patients, hepatocellular carcinoma was present in roughly 19, melanoma in some 15, renal cell carcinoma in 9 and head and neck cancer in 9. Intravenous ivuxolimab was administered to patients every 2 weeks at six dose levels: 0.01, 0.1, 0.3, 1.5, 3 and 10 mg/kg. The paper's findings and limits, for the study overall: At doses of 0.1 to 3.0 mg/kg, clonal expansion of both CD4+ and CD8+ blood T cells was observed from baseline to week 6. The antigen specificity of the clonally expanded peripheral T cells was not determined. After ivuxolimab, more expanded clones were found on average in CD8+ T cells than in CD4+ T cells. Partial responders in the 0.1-3.0 mg/kg groups had among the lowest normalized peripheral clonal expansion, especially among CD8+ T cells. Low levels of normalized T-cell clonal expansion were also seen in some nonresponding patients.

On this clone: Its recognized antigen is unknown. The record has no base qualities; no much larger clone is one base away.

Genomic DNA was extracted from sorted cells for sequencing of the TCRbeta CDR3 region. TCRbeta CDR3 regions were sequenced using the immunoSEQ Assay. TCRdb took this table from immuneACCESS and kept in-frame rearrangements with V and J called. Such tables lack part of the clones; where checked against another copy, unresolved V genes explain under half of the gap, and the rest is unexplained. This sample lists 45,000 to 55,000 clones; approximately 94% were detected once. The ten top clones hold around 10% of the sample. Patients with a history of autoimmune disease or receiving systemic immunosuppression were excluded from the trial. In every dose cohort, peripheral blood was drawn for TCR sequencing at baseline, cycle 4 day 1, and cycle 7 day 1. The samples were drawn from a first-in-human, open-label, multicenter phase I dose-escalation trial of ivuxolimab. Adults with locally advanced or metastatic head and neck squamous cell, hepatocellular, melanoma or renal cell carcinoma were enrolled in the trial. Before TCR sequencing, CD4+ T cells and CD8+ T cells were sorted from peripheral blood as separate populations.

The TCR sequence derives from an adult with an advanced solid tumor such as melanoma, head and neck, liver or kidney cancer. This specimen consisted of CD4+ or CD8+ T cells sorted from blood, obtained in a trial of the OX40 agonist ivuxolimab.

The CDR3 sequence is CSVVPGGLYEQYF. The DNA reads TGCAGCGTTGTCCCGGGAGGACTCTACGAGCAGTACTTC. The chain uses TRBV29-1 and TRBJ2-7, and 7 junction bases match TRBD2. The germline V gene sets CDR1 to SQVTM and CDR2 to ANQGSEA. After removal of 4 bases from V and 3 bases from J, the junction retains 6 bases not matched to a gene. The CDR3 contains 13 residues, cysteine and phenylalanine counted. Just the 39-base CDR3 DNA is kept, in frame starting at base 1.